The clone carrying this T cell receptor beta chain appeared many times. The data originate from a study of T cells in Graves' hyperthyroidism and ophthalmopathy. Germline CDR1 and CDR2: MNHEY and SVGEGT. Trimming took 0 bases from V and 8 from J; bases not matched to a gene: 7. This CDR3 has 18 residues. Template material for amplifying TCR beta CDR3 regions consisted of RNA transcripts. The HTBI primer set drove a first-round RT-PCR of the TCR CDR3. From the multiplex PCR reads, TCRdb called clonotypes with MiXCR, one entry per CDR3 protein. Of fewer than 500,000 distinct CDR3 sequences in the sample, about 13% were seen once. Patients were excluded for uncontrolled infection, other autoimmune disease, pregnancy or lactation. Fresh peripheral blood, around 10 ml of it, supplied the PBMCs.

This sequence originates from a man aged 30-40 years with Graves' hyperthyroidism that later progressed to Graves' ophthalmopathy. This sequence joins TRBV6-2 or TRBV6-3 and TRBJ2-1, with 16 bases matching TRBD2. Material for sequencing was blood. DNA of the CDR3: TGTGCCAGCAGTTACTCCGCGGGACTAGCGGGGGGGCCCCATGAGCAGTTCTTC. Translating it yields CASSYSAGLAGGPHEQFF.